The subject of this entry is one TCR beta chain. Its antigen is as yet unknown. The CDR3 is 17 amino acids. Trimming removed 2 bases from V and 2 bases from J; junction bases left unmatched: 5. Germline assignment: CDR1 MDHEN and CDR2 SYDVKM. These data come from a study of circulating and synovial CD4+ cells in juvenile arthritis. Study-wide findings and caveats: The pathogenic-like versus bulk T cell difference escaped Vbeta family analysis.

Clones were read by immunoSEQ multiplex PCR, and TCRdb kept only the in-frame ones, dropping some. The sample lists fewer than 35,000 clones; around 95% were seen once. The sample consisted of CD4+ T cells from blood. The chain links TRBV28 to TRBJ2-5; 13 bases align to TRBD2. The sequence came from a human donor with juvenile idiopathic arthritis. The CDR3 here is CASSLPPGLAGQETQYF. CDR3 coding DNA: TGTGCCAGCAGTTTACCCCCGGGACTAGCGGGACAAGAGACCCAGTACTTC.